This TCR beta chain was documented in a study of identical twins' blood T cells. Study-level background: Roughly six alpha and about 6 beta libraries together yielded about 52 million reads.

This CDR3 region has 14 residues. Trimming pared 1 base from V and 3 bases from J, leaving 10 bases between. Germline V gene data show CDR1 as SGHTA and CDR2 as FQGNSA. From the 5' RACE reads, TCRdb called clonotypes with MiXCR, one entry per CDR3 protein. The table records about 370,000 distinct CDR3 sequences, roughly 31% of them present only once. The clonotype was recovered from a woman aged 18-49 years in good health. Sequencing was carried out using PBMCs. J is TRBJ2-7 and V is TRBV7-2; D not resolved. CDR3 sequence reads: CASSLDPGFYEQYF. The CDR3 bases are TGTGCCAGCAGCTTAGATCCAGGCTTCTACGAGCAGTACTTC.